These 9 T cell receptor beta chains originate from one sample sequenced in a study of PD-1 blockade in classical Hodgkin lymphoma. Some clones are missing from TCRdb's copy, which holds only in-frame ones; the method was immunoSEQ multiplex PCR. This table holds about 85,000 clones, roughly 91% found once. Each patient relapsed following autologous stem cell transplantation, and prior brentuximab vedotin exposure differed. The source was peripheral blood mononuclear cells (PBMCs), collected before the second cycle of nivolumab. These receptor sequences come from a human donor with classical Hodgkin lymphoma.

This chain connects TRBV2 to TRBJ2-6; a weak D match, TRBD2 (6 bases). V was cut by 11 bases and J by 2 bases, with 13 bases left in between. The CDR3 consists of 14 residues. Germline assignment: CDR1 SNHLY and CDR2 FYNNEI. Here the CDR3 DNA reads TGTGCCGGGGAGGAGGGCACTGGGGCCAACGTCCTGACTTTC. It encodes CAGEEGTGANVLTF.

The chain links TRBV9 to TRBJ2-5; tentatively, D is TRBD1 (6 bases). Germline V gene lookup returns CDR1 SGDLS and CDR2 YYNGEE. The CDR3 is 14 residues long. With 0 bases removed from V and 1 base from J, the gap between germline ends came to 7 bases. The CDR3 bases are TGTGCCAGCAGCGTAGGGACAGCCCAAGAGACCCAGTACTTC. Amino acids: CASSVGTAQETQYF.

The J gene is TRBJ2-3, the V gene TRBV11-2; possibly TRBD1 for D (6 bases). V was cut by 2 bases and J by 4 bases, with 13 bases left in between. CDR3 length: 15 residues. Germline CDR1 SGHAT, CDR2 FQNNGV. As DNA, the CDR3 is TGTGCCAGCAGCTTATCCCCAGGGGTAGCAGATACGCAGTATTTT. As protein: CASSLSPGVADTQYF.

V usage is TRBV6-5 and J usage is TRBJ2-7; the D gene is possibly TRBD1 (6 bases). V was clipped by 4 bases and J by 4 bases, with 17 bases between them. CDR1 is MNHEY and CDR2 is SVGAGI in the germline V gene. CDR3 length: 15 residues. The CDR3 is CASSSHRDISYEQYF. CDR3 sequence (DNA): TGTGCCAGCAGTTCTCACCGGGACATATCATACGAGCAGTACTTC.

The chain carries TRBV9 and TRBJ2-5; possible D gene TRBD1, 6 bases. The J call may not be correct, given that the DNA end is closer to TRBJ2-7. This CDR3 region has 14 residues. Looked up from germline, CDR1 is SGDLS and CDR2 is YYNGEE. CDR3 sequence (DNA): TGTGCCAGCAGCGTAGGGGACAAGAGATACGAGCAGTACTTC. It codes for CASSVGDKRYEQYF.

This chain connects TRBV6-1 to TRBJ2-5; D unclear. In germline, CDR1 is MNHNS, CDR2 SASEGT. The CDR3 length is 14 residues. Trimming removed 5 bases from V and 1 base from J, with 11 bases in between. The CDR3 DNA reads as TGTGCCAGCAGTCAAGGGCTACTCCAAGAGACCCAGTACTTC. This encodes CASSQGLLQETQYF.

This chain links TRBV6-6 with TRBJ1-1; unclear D gene. CDR1 and CDR2 (germline): MNHNY, SVGAGI (reference sequence). Trimming took off 7 bases at V and 0 bases at J, with 9 bases between the two ends. This CDR3 contains 13 residues. The CDR3 bases are TGTGCCAGCACTCGCTCGGTGAACACTGAAGCTTTCTTT. Translation gives CASTRSVNTEAFF.

V gene TRBV10-3 combines with J gene TRBJ1-2, with 9 bases aligning to TRBD1. Trimming at V came to 2 bases and at J to 8 bases, leaving 9 bases not matched to a gene. Germline V gives CDR1 ENHRY, CDR2 SYGVKD. There are 15 residues in the CDR3. The CDR3 loop reads CAISEPRMDRGGYTF. DNA of the CDR3: TGTGCCATCAGTGAGCCCCGGATGGACAGGGGAGGCTACACCTTC.

The chain combines TRBV27 with TRBJ1-5, with 11 bases that match TRBD1. Germline CDR1 MNHEY, CDR2 SMNVEV (reference sequence). The CDR3 is 17 residues long. With V trimmed by 0 bases and J by 3 bases, 4 bases remained unmatched. CDR3 loop: CASSLSGQGATNQPQHF. The CDR3 nucleotides are TGTGCCAGCAGTTTATCCGGACAGGGGGCTACCAATCAGCCCCAGCATTTT.